One sample yielded the 5 T cell receptor beta chains listed below, sequenced in a study of OX40 agonist ivuxolimab in advanced cancers. TCRdb's copy holds only in-frame clones and misses some; the assay was immunoSEQ multiplex PCR. The sample yields tens of thousands of clones, 84% seen once. The sequencing here drew on CD4+ or CD8+ T cells sorted from blood, taken in a trial of the OX40 agonist ivuxolimab. These receptors were taken from an adult with an advanced solid tumor such as melanoma, head and neck, liver or kidney cancer.

This chain joins TRBV11-2 and TRBJ1-6; D not certain. Trimming cost V 5 bases and J 8 bases, with 19 bases left between them. This CDR3 spans 16 amino acids. CDR1 and CDR2 from the germline V gene are SGHAT and FQNNGV. CDR3 region: CASSLVLMGIDSPLHF. In DNA form, the CDR3 reads TGTGCCAGCAGCCTAGTTCTCATGGGAATTGATTCACCCCTCCACTTT.

The chain is built from TRBV28 and TRBJ2-3; 7 bases are shared with TRBD1. Losses at the gene ends were 2 bases for V and 2 bases for J; bases not matched to a gene: 7. The CDR3 loop spans 16 amino acids. Germline V lookup: CDR1 MDHEN, CDR2 SYDVKM. The CDR3, as DNA: TGTGCCAGCAGTTTACCAGGACAGGTCACCACAGATACGCAGTATTTT. Translated: CASSLPGQVTTDTQYF.

This sequence joins TRBV7-2 and TRBJ1-2; D gene unclear. CDR3 length: 16 amino acids. The germline V gene has CDR1 SGHTA and CDR2 FQGNSA. Trimming cost V 5 bases and J 5 bases, with 21 bases left between them. CDR3 sequence (DNA): TGTGCCAGCAGCGATACCCAGCCGGGAGCGGGTTATGGCTACACCTTC. Its protein is CASSDTQPGAGYGYTF.

This clone has just one count. This sample includes further DNA sequences coding for the same CDR3. The genes are TRBV7-2 and TRBJ1-6; 11 positions agree with TRBD1. After removal of 5 bases from V and 13 bases from J, the junction contained 10 bases not matched to a gene. The length of the CDR3 is 15 residues. Germline assignment: CDR1 SGHTA and CDR2 FQGNSA. CDR3 sequence (DNA): TGTGCCAGCAGCCCATGGACAGGGGGCGGTTCGCCCCTCCACTTT. Amino acids: CASSPWTGGGSPLHF.

The V call is TRBV2, the J call TRBJ1-3; perhaps TRBD1 as D (5 bases). V lost 7 bases to trimming and J lost 1 base, with 11 bases between them. The CDR3 has 14 amino acids. Germline CDR1 SNHLY, CDR2 FYNNEI. CDR3 region: CASKPTVSGNTIYF. For the CDR3, the DNA is TGTGCCAGCAAACCGACAGTTTCTGGAAACACCATATATTTT. The full variable domain, completed using reference TRBV2 and TRBJ1-3, is EPEVTQTPSHQVTQMGQEVILRCVPISNHLYFYWYRQILGQKVEFLVSFYNNEISEKSEIFDDQFSVERPDGSNFTLKIRSTKLEDSAMYFCASKPTVSGNTIYFGEGSWLTVV.